These 2 T cell receptor beta chains were all obtained from the same sample, sequenced in a study of blood T cell repertoires in COVID-19. Profiled with immunoSEQ multiplex PCR; TCRdb holds only in-frame clones, not every one. The profile shows roughly 280,000 clones, roughly 90% of them singletons. Source material: PBMCs or T cells enriched from blood (not recorded which). The receptors here all came from a man in his forties who had been exposed to COVID-19.

The chain has TRBV2 and TRBJ1-3; D perhaps matches TRBD1 (6 bases). Germline V gene lookup returns CDR1 SNHLY and CDR2 FYNNEI. With 4 bases removed from V and 4 bases from J, the gap between germline ends came to 11 bases. The CDR3 has 14 amino acids. As DNA, the CDR3 is TGTGCCAGCAGTGTACCGGGGACAGGAAACACCATATATTTT. This gives the protein CASSVPGTGNTIYF.

This clone showed up just once. The chain recombines TRBV6-5 with TRBJ2-1, with 8 bases matching TRBD2. The CDR3 is 12 amino acids. Germline CDR1 MNHEY, CDR2 SVGAGI. The junction had 5 bases not matched to a gene; V was cut back by 7 bases and J by 9 bases. The CDR3 nucleotides are TGTGCCAGCAAGCGGGAGCTGAGTGAGCAGTTCTTC. It is translated as CASKRELSEQFF.